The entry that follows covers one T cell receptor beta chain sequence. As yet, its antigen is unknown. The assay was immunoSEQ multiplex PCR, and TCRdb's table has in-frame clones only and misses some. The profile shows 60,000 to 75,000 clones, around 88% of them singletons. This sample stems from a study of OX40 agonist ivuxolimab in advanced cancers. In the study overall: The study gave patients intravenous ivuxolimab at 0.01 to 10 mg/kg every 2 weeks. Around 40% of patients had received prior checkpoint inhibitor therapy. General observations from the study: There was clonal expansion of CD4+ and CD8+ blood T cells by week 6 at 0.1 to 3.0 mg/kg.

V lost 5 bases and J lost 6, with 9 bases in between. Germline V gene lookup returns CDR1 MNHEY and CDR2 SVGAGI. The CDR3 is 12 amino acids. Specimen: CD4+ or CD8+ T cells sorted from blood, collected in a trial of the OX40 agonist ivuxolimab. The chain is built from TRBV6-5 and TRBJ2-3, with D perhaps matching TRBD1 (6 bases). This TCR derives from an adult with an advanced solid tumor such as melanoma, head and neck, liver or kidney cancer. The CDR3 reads CASSADRDTQYF. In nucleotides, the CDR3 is TGTGCCAGCAGTGCCGACAGGGATACGCAGTATTTT.